This T cell receptor beta chain was sequenced during a study of blood T cell repertoires in COVID-19. Overall study: PBMCs, B-cell-depleted T cells, or T cells were the source of the cDNA or gDNA that made up the material.

The method was immunoSEQ multiplex PCR; TCRdb's version includes in-frame clones alone and lacks a portion of them. The data contain approximately 240,000 clones, around 85% of them singletons. The sample consisted of PBMCs or T cells enriched from blood (not recorded which). The receptor was derived from a middle-aged woman with acute COVID-19.

CDR3 coding DNA: TGCGCCAGCAGCTCGAGTCGGGAGACCCAGTACTTC. Amino acids: CASSSSRETQYF. The chain has TRBV5-1 and TRBJ2-5; no clear D. V was clipped by 3 bases and J by 5 bases, with 8 bases between them. This CDR3 region has 12 residues. Germline values: CDR1 SGHRS, CDR2 YFSETQ.